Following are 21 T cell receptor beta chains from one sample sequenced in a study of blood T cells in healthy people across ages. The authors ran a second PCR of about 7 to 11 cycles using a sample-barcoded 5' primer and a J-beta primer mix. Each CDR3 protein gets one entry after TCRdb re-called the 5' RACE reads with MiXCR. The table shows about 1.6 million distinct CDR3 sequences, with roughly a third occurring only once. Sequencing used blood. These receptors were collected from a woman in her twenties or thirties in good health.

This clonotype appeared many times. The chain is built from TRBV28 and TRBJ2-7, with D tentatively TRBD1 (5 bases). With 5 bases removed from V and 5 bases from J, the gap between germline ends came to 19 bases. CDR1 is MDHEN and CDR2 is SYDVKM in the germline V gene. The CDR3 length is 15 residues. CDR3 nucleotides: TGTGCCAGCAGTCCCCCTCGGGCAGGGCTAAACGAGCAGTACTTC. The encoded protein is CASSPPRAGLNEQYF.

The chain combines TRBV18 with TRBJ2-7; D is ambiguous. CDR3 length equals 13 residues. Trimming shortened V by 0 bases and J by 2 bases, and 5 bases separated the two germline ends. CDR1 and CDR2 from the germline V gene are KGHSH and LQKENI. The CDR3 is CASSPPMPYEQYF. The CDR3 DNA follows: TGTGCCAGCTCACCACCGATGCCCTACGAGCAGTACTTC.

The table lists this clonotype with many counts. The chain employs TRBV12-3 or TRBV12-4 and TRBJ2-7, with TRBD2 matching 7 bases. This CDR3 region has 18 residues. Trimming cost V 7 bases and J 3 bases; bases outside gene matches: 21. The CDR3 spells CASTPAVGEGLPHYEQYF. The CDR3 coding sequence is TGTGCCAGCACTCCTGCGGTGGGGGAGGGCCTTCCCCACTACGAGCAGTACTTC.

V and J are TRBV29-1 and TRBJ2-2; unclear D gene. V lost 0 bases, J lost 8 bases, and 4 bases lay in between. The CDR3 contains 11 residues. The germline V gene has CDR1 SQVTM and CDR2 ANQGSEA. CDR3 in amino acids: CSVEDNGELFF. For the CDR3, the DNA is TGCAGCGTTGAAGATAATGGGGAGCTGTTTTTT.

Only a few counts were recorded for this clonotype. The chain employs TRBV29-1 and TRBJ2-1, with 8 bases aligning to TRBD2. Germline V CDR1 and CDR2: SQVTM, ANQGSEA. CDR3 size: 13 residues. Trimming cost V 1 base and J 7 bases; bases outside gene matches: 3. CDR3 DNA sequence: TGCAGCGTTGAAGTTACGGGGGGGAATGAGCAGTTCTTC. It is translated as CSVEVTGGNEQFF.

CDR3 amino acids: CSARDGPSPWGYTF. The CDR3 region has the DNA TGCAGTGCTAGAGATGGGCCCTCCCCGTGGGGCTACACCTTC. The genes are TRBV20-1 and TRBJ1-2; unclear D gene. Germline CDR1 is DFQATT and CDR2 is SNEGSKA (reference sequence). There are 14 residues in the CDR3. V lost 0 bases to trimming and J lost 8 bases, with 16 bases between them.

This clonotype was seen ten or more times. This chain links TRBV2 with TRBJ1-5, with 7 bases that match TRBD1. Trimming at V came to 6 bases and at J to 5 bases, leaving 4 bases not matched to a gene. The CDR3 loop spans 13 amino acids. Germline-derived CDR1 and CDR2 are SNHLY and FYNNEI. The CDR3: CASSVDRDQPQHF. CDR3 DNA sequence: TGTGCCAGCAGCGTAGACAGGGATCAGCCCCAGCATTTT.

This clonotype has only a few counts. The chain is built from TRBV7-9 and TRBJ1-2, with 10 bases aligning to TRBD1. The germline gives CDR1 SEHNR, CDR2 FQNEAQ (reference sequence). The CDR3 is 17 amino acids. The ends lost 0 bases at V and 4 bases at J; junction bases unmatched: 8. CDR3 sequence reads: CASSLAGTGERGYGYTF. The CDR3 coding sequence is TGTGCCAGCAGCTTAGCAGGGACAGGGGAGCGTGGCTATGGCTACACCTTC.

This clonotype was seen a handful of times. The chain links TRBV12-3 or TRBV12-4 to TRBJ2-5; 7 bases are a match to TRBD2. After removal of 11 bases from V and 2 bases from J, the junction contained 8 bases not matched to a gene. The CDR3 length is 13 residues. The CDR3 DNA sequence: TGTGCCGGGGGGGTGGTGGGTCAAGAGACCCAGTACTTC. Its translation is CAGGVVGQETQYF.

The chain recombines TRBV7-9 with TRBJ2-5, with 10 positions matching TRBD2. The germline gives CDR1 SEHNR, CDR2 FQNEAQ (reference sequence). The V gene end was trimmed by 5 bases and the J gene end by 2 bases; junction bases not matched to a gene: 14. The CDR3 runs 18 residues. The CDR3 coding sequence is TGTGCCAGCAGCGCTACATCATCTCTAGCGGGAGTACAAGAGACCCAGTACTTC. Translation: CASSATSSLAGVQETQYF.

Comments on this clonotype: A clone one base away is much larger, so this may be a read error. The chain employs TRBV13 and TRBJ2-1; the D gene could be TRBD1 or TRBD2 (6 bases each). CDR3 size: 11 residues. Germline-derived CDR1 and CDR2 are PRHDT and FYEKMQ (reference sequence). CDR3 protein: CANSLGGMEFF. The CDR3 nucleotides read TGTGCCAACAGCTTAGGGGGGATGGAGTTCTTC. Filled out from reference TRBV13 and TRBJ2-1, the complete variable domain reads AAGVIQSPRHLIKEKRETATLKCYPIPRHDTVYWYQQGPGQDPQFLISFYEKMQSDKGSIPDRFSAQQFSDYHSELNMSSLELGDSALYFCANSLGGMEFFGPGTRLTVL.

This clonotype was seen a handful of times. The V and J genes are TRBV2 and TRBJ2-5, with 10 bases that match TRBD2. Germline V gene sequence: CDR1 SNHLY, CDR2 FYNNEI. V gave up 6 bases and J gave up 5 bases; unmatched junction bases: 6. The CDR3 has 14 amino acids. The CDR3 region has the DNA TGTGCCAGCAGCCCACTAGCGGGGTTCGAGACCCAGTACTTC. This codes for CASSPLAGFETQYF.

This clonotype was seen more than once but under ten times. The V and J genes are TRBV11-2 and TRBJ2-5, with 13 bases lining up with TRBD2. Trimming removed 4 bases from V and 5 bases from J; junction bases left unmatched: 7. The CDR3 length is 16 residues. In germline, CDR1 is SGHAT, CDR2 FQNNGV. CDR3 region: CASSSGTSGEGETQYF. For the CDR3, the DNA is TGTGCCAGCAGCTCCGGGACTAGCGGGGAGGGGGAGACCCAGTACTTC.

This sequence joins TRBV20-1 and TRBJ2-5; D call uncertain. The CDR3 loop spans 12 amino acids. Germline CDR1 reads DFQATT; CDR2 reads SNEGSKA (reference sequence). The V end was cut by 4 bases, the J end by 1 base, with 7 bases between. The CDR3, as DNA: TGCAGTGCTATATCGAGCCAAGAGACCCAGTACTTC. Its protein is CSAISSQETQYF.

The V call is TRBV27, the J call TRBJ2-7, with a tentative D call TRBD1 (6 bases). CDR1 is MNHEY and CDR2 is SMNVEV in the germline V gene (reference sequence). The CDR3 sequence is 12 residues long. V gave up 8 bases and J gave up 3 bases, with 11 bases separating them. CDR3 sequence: CASGQLLYEQYF. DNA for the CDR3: TGTGCCAGCGGACAGTTACTCTACGAGCAGTACTTC.

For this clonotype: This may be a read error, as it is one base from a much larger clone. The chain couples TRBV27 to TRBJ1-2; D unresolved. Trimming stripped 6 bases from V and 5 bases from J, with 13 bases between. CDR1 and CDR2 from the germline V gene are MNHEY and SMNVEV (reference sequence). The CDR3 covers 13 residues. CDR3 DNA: TGTGCCAGCAGGCCCGGGTTTCGATATGGCTACACCTTC. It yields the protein CASRPGFRYGYTF.

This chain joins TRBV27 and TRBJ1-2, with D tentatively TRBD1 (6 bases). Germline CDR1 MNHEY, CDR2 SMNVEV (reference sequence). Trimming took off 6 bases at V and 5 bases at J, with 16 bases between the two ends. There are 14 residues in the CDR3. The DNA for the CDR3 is TGTGCCAGCAGCGAGTCAGGGGTGGGGTATGGCTACACCTTC. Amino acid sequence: CASSESGVGYGYTF.

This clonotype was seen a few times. Here the CDR3 reads CASSQETSGLYEQYF. CDR3 sequence (DNA): TGCGCCAGCAGCCAAGAGACTAGCGGCCTCTACGAGCAGTACTTC. The V and J genes are TRBV4-1 and TRBJ2-7; TRBD2 aligns across 9 bases. The CDR3 totals 15 residues. After removal of 0 bases from V and 3 bases from J, the junction contained 3 bases not matched to a gene. Germline V lookup: CDR1 MGHRA, CDR2 YSYEKL.

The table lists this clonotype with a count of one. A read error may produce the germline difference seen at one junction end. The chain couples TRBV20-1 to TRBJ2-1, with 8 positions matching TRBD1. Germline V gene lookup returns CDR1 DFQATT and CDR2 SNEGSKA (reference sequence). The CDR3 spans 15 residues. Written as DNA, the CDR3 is TGCAGTGTTAGAGAATTGCACAGGGGGATCCATGAGCAGTTCTTC. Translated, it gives CSVRELHRGIHEQFF.

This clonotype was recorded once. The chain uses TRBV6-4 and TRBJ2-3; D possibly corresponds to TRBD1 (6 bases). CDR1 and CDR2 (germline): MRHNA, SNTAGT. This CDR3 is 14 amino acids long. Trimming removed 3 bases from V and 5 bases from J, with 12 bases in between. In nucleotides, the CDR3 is TGTGCCAGCAGTGAGGGCAGGGGCTTAGATACGCAGTATTTT. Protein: CASSEGRGLDTQYF.

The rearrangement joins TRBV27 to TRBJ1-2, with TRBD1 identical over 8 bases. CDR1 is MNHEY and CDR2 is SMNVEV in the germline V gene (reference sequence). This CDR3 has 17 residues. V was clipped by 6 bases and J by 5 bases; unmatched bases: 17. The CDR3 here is CASRPDRGGRFGYGYTF. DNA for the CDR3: TGTGCCAGCAGACCAGACAGGGGAGGCCGATTTGGGTATGGCTACACCTTC.